Shown below are 12 T cell receptor beta chains from a single sample sequenced in a study of control samples from healthy donors and cancer patients. The assay was immunoSEQ multiplex PCR, and TCRdb's table has in-frame clones only and misses some. The table records roughly 23,000 clones, 65% to 90% of them present only once. The sample was PBMCs. These TCRs come from a man in his 60s with head and neck cancer.

V and J are TRBV7-8 and TRBJ1-1; tentative D call: TRBD1 (5 bases). The CDR3 consists of 15 residues. Trimming pared 0 bases from V and 4 bases from J, leaving 12 bases between. Germline CDR1 reads SGHVS; CDR2 reads FQNEAQ. CDR3 DNA sequence: TGTGCCAGCAGCTTAGCGTGGGAAGGGACCACTGAAGCTTTCTTT. As protein: CASSLAWEGTTEAFF.

This clone was detected only a few times. This chain links TRBV5-1 with TRBJ1-3; D gene unclear. The CDR3 spans 14 residues. The V gene lost 0 bases and the J gene lost 4 bases, with 8 bases spanning the gap. In germline, CDR1 is SGHRS, CDR2 YFSETQ. The DNA of the CDR3 is TGCGCCAGCAGCTTGGGGGTGTCAGGAAACACCATATATTTT. This encodes CASSLGVSGNTIYF.

Regarding this clone: Other DNA sequences in this specimen translate into the identical CDR3. The chain has TRBV6-4 and TRBJ2-1; TRBD2 aligns across 10 bases. CDR1 is MRHNA, CDR2 SNTAGT, per germline. This CDR3 region has 15 residues. Germline trimming cut 0 bases from V and 6 bases from J; bases unmatched to any gene: 2. CDR3 protein: CASSDSSGGANEQFF. The CDR3 coding sequence is TGTGCCAGCAGTGACTCGAGCGGGGGGGCCAATGAGCAGTTCTTC.

The chain carries TRBV9 and TRBJ2-3; D gene ambiguous. The tail of the sequence fits TRBJ1-5 better, so the J call may be wrong. The CDR3 length is 13 residues. Germline V lookup: CDR1 SGDLS, CDR2 YYNGEE. The CDR3 loop is CASSVVDTDTQHF. CDR3 in DNA: TGTGCCAGCAGCGTAGTAGACACAGATACGCAGCATTTT.

The rearrangement joins TRBV6-6 to TRBJ2-5, with 12 bases that match TRBD2. Germline-derived CDR1 and CDR2 are MNHNY and SVGAGI (reference sequence). There are 15 residues in the CDR3. After removal of 6 bases from V and 4 bases from J, the junction contained 6 bases not matched to a gene. CDR3 bases: TGTGCCAGCAGGCCTCTAGCGGGGGGGCGAGAGACCCAGTACTTC. Encoded protein: CASRPLAGGRETQYF.

The chain links TRBV5-4 to TRBJ1-1; D may be TRBD1 (6 bases). V was pared by 2 bases and J by 1 base, with 15 bases between. This CDR3 is 16 amino acids long. The germline V gene has CDR1 SGHNT and CDR2 YYREEE (reference sequence). The CDR3 spells CASSLPRGGSNTEAFF. In DNA, the CDR3 is TGTGCCAGCAGCTTACCAAGGGGGGGATCGAACACTGAAGCTTTCTTT.

The V gene is TRBV6-6, the J gene TRBJ2-2; 10 bases align to TRBD2. The CDR3 runs to 18 residues. Per the germline V gene, CDR1 is MNHNY and CDR2 is SVGAGI (reference sequence). The V gene end was trimmed by 5 bases and the J gene end by 7 bases; junction bases not matched to a gene: 16. CDR3: CASSLGASGGALVGELFF. The CDR3 DNA reads TGTGCCAGCAGTCTGGGGGCGAGCGGGGGGGCGTTAGTCGGGGAGCTGTTTTTT.

This chain joins TRBV6-6 and TRBJ1-2, with 10 bases identical to TRBD1. This CDR3 has 19 residues. With 6 bases clipped from V and 5 bases from J, the junction kept 21 bases outside the gene matches. Per germline, CDR1 MNHNY and CDR2 SVGAGI (reference sequence). The CDR3 DNA is TGTGCCAGCAGCTCCCAAGGGGAATCGGGACAGGGGCTAACTTATGGCTACACCTTC. It codes for CASSSQGESGQGLTYGYTF.

The V and J genes are TRBV5-1 and TRBJ1-4, with D hard to call. This CDR3 is 14 amino acids long. From germline, CDR1 is SGHRS and CDR2 YFSETQ. V was pared by 0 bases and J by 8 bases, with 11 bases between. The CDR3, as DNA: TGCGCCAGCAGCTTGGGAGGGATTGGGGAAAAACTGTTTTTT. As protein: CASSLGGIGEKLFF.

This clone was counted between two and nine times. The gene calls are TRBV18 and TRBJ2-1; 10 positions agree with TRBD2. Trimming cost V 4 bases and J 8 bases; bases outside gene matches: 5. CDR1 is KGHSH, CDR2 LQKENI, per germline. The CDR3 sequence is 14 residues long. The CDR3 loop reads CASSRLAGEHEQFF. CDR3 DNA: TGTGCCAGCTCACGCCTAGCGGGAGAACATGAGCAGTTCTTC.

The chain joins TRBV7-8 to TRBJ1-5; D is possibly TRBD1 (6 bases). This CDR3 has 15 residues. V lost 1 base, J lost 5 bases, and 12 bases lay in between. CDR1 and CDR2 from the germline V gene are SGHVS and FQNEAQ. CDR3 sequence reads: CASSLGGAGDQPQHF. The CDR3 region has the DNA TGTGCCAGCAGCTTAGGGGGGGCGGGAGATCAGCCCCAGCATTTT.

This sequence joins TRBV24-1 and TRBJ2-1, with TRBD2 matching 8 bases. The CDR3 sequence is 15 residues long. The V gene's germline CDR1 is KGHDR and CDR2 SFDVKD. V was pared by 4 bases and J by 2 bases, with 3 bases of the junction left unmatched. The CDR3 sequence: CATSDPGLAYNEQFF. The CDR3 nucleotides are TGTGCCACCAGTGACCCGGGACTAGCCTACAATGAGCAGTTCTTC.